A single T cell receptor beta chain is shown here with its context. As handled by the study authors: Counts of nucleated cells, estimated from reference gene primer amplification, were obtained. Only in-frame clones appear in the TCRdb table, and some are missing; sequencing was by immunoSEQ multiplex PCR. Clonal size and the V and J genes are those of that table, whereas D and trimming came from the DNA. The sample has about 69,000 clones, approximately 78% seen once. These data are taken from a study of blood T cell repertoires in COVID-19. Study-level information: Spain, Italy and the United States supplied samples that represented acute and convalescent COVID-19. The analysed material was cDNA or gDNA that came from T cells, B-cell-depleted T cells, or PBMCs.

The TCR comes from a human donor in a cohort sampled during active COVID-19. Material for sequencing was peripheral blood.

CDR3 bases: TGTGCCAGCTCACCAACGGCGGGGAACACTGAAGCTTTCTTT. Translated, it gives CASSPTAGNTEAFF. The genes are TRBV18 and TRBJ1-1; D is unclear. V lost 2 bases and J lost 1, with 8 bases in between. Germline-derived CDR1 and CDR2 are KGHSH and LQKENI. This CDR3 region has 14 residues.